This section outlines one T cell receptor beta chain sequence together with its context. This sample is drawn from a study of T cell responses to AZD1222 COVID-19 vaccine. Using immunoSEQ multiplex PCR, the repertoire was profiled, and TCRdb retains in-frame clones only, with some absent. The table has under 150,000 clones, 80% to 90% seen once. V was clipped by 3 bases and J by 8 bases, with 9 bases between them. CDR3 size: 12 residues. From germline, CDR1 is SGDLS and CDR2 YYNGEE. This TCR was recovered from an adult in good health. The gene calls are TRBV9 and TRBJ2-1; a possible D gene is TRBD1 (5 bases). The sequenced sample was peripheral blood, obtained on day 0 of MenACWY control vaccination. The DNA for the CDR3 is TGTGCCAGCAGCGGCCAGGGCTATGAGCAGTTCTTC. Protein product: CASSGQGYEQFF.